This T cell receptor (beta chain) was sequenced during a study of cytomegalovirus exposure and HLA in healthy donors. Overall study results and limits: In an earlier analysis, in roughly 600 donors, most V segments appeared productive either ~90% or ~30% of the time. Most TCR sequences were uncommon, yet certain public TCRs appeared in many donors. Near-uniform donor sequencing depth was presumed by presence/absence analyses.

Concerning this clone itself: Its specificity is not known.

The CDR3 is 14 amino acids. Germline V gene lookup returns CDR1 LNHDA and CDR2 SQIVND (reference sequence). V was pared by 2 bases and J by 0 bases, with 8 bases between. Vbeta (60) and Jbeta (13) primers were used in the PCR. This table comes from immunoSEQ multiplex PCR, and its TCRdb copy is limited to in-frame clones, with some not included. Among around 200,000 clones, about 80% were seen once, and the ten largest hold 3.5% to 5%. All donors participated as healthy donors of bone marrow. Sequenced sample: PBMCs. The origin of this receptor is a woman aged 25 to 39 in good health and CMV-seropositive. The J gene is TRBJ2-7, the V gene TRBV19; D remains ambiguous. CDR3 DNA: TGTGCCAGTAGTATAACCTGGAGCTCCTACGAGCAGTACTTC. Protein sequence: CASSITWSSYEQYF.